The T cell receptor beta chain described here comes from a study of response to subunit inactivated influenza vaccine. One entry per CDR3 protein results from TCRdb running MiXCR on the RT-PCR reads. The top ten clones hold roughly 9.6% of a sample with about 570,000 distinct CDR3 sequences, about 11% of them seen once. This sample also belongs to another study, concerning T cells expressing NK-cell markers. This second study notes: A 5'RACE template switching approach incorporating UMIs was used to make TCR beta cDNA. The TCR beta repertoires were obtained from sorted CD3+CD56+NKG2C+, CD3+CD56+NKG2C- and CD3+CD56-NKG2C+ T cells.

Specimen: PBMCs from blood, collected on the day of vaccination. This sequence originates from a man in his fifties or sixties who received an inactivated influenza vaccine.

CDR3 nucleotides: TGTGCCAGCTCTCAGGACAACAATGAGCAGTTCTTC. The encoded protein is CASSQDNNEQFF. J is TRBJ2-1 and V is TRBV18; D perhaps matches TRBD1 (5 bases). This CDR3 is built from 12 residues. The V and J ends lost 6 bases and 5 bases respectively, with 8 bases between them. Looked up from germline, CDR1 is KGHSH and CDR2 is LQKENI.